This TCR beta chain is from a study of T cells after yellow fever vaccination. Turning to the study itself: When fractions had low cell numbers, they were prepared with SMART-Seq v4 Ultra Low Input.

The CDR3 sequence is 13 residues long. Germline V gene sequence: CDR1 KGHDR, CDR2 SFDVKD. V dropped 5 bases and J dropped 2 bases, with 3 bases sitting between them. TCRdb called the 5' RACE reads again in MiXCR, with one record for every CDR3 protein. The repertoire has about 340,000 distinct CDR3 sequences, 3% to 4.5% of them found once; the top ten carry roughly 26%. This chain joins TRBV24-1 and TRBJ2-6, with no clear D. Source: PBMCs, taken 5 days after the yellow fever booster vaccination. The receptor's source is a man in his late teens or twenties who received the YFV17D yellow fever vaccine. CDR3 region: CATSGAGANVLTF. DNA for the CDR3: TGTGCCACCAGTGGGGCTGGGGCCAACGTCCTGACTTTC.